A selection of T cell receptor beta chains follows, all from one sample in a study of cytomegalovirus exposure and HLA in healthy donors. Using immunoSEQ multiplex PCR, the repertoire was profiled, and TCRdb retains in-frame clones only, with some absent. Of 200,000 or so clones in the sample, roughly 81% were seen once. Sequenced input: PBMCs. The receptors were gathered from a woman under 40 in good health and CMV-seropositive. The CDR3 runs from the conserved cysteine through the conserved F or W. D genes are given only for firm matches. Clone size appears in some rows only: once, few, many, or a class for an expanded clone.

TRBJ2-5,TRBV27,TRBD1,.,CASSLYRTGKETQYF,TGTGCCAGCAGTTTATACCGGACAGGCAAAGAGACCCAGTACTTC
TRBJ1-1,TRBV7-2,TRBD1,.,CASSPRTGLNTEAFF,TGTGCCAGCAGCCCTCGGACAGGACTGAACACTGAAGCTTTCTTT
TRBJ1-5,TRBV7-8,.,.,CASSLDRNSNQPQHF,TGTGCCAGCAGCTTAGACAGGAATAGCAATCAGCCCCAGCATTTT
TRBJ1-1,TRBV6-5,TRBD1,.,CASSRDRGRKAEAFF,TGTGCCAGCAGTCGTGACAGGGGTAGAAAAGCTGAAGCTTTCTTT
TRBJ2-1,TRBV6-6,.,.,CASSYSASVHEQFF,TGTGCCAGCAGTTACTCGGCTAGTGTTCATGAGCAGTTCTTC
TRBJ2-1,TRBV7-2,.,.,CASSLAGTHSYNEQFF,TGTGCCAGCAGCTTAGCGGGCACACACTCCTACAATGAGCAGTTCTTC
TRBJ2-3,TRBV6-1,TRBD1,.,CASIRGGLLPDTQYF,TGTGCCAGCATAAGAGGGGGCCTCCTGCCAGATACGCAGTATTTT
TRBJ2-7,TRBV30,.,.,CAWAGGHEQYF,TGTGCCTGGGCAGGGGGGCACGAGCAGTACTTC
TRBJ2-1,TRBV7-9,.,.,CASSADYSSYNEQFF,TGTGCCAGCAGCGCGGACTATTCCTCCTACAATGAGCAGTTCTTC
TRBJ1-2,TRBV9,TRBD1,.,CASSEGQVSGLTF,TGTGCCAGCAGCGAGGGACAGGTATCCGGTCTCACCTTC
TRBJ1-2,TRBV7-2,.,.,CASSPGSYYGYTF,TGTGCCAGCAGCCCGGGTTCTTATTATGGCTACACCTTC
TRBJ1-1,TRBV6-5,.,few,CASSNQGGTEAFF,TGTGCCAGCAGCAACCAGGGAGGCACTGAAGCTTTCTTT
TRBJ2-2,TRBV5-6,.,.,CASSLPGSFTGELFF,TGTGCCAGCAGCTTGCCGGGGAGCTTCACCGGGGAGCTGTTTTTT
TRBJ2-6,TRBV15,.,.,CATSRDWVEGPGANVLTF,TGTGCCACCAGCAGAGATTGGGTGGAGGGGCCTGGGGCCAACGTCCTGACTTTC
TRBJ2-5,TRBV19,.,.,CASSISGTLQETQYF,TGTGCCAGTAGTATTTCCGGGACACTCCAAGAGACCCAGTACTTC
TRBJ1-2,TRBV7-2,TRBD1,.,CATVKVQGAYGYTF,TGTGCCACCGTTAAAGTCCAGGGGGCTTATGGCTACACCTTC
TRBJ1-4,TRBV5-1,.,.,CASSLAAGSNEKLFF,TGCGCCAGCAGCTTGGCCGCAGGGTCGAATGAAAAACTGTTTTTT
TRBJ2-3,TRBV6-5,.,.,CASSTRGRQYF,TGTGCCAGCAGTACACGGGGAAGGCAGTATTTT
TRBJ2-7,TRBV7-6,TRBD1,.,CASSPGTGAYEQYF,TGTGCCAGCAGCCCCGGGACAGGGGCCTACGAGCAGTACTTC
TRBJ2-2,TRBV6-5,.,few,CASSYSFADTGELFF,TGTGCCAGCAGTTACTCGTTTGCGGACACCGGGGAGCTGTTTTTT
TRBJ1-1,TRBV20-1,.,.,CSAPRLGEAFF,TGCAGTGCCCCGAGGTTAGGTGAAGCTTTCTTT
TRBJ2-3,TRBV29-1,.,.,CSVEASGTDTQYF,TGCAGCGTTGAAGCTAGCGGCACAGATACGCAGTATTTT
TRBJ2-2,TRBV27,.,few,CASGLTTGVTGELFF,TGTGCCAGCGGCCTGACTACGGGGGTCACCGGGGAGCTGTTTTTT
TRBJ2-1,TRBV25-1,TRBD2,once,CASNLAGIGEQFF,TGTGCCAGCAACCTAGCGGGGATTGGTGAGCAGTTCTTC
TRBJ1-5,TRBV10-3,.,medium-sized,CAISDSDGGPQHF,TGTGCCATCAGTGATTCAGATGGAGGGCCCCAGCATTTT
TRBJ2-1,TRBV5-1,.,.,CASKRDIGNEQFF,TGCGCCAGCAAGCGTGATATCGGCAATGAGCAGTTCTTC
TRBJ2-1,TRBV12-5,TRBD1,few,CASGSIGTGAYNEQFF,TGTGCTAGTGGTTCGATCGGGACAGGGGCCTACAATGAGCAGTTCTTC
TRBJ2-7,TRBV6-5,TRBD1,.,CASSYLDRAYEQYF,TGTGCCAGCAGTTACCTGGACAGGGCCTACGAGCAGTACTTC
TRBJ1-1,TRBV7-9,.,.,CASSRLTGEAFF,TGTGCCAGCAGCCGTTTGACAGGAGAAGCTTTCTTT
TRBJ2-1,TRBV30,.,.,CAWSVGRSYNEQFF,TGTGCCTGGAGTGTGGGGAGATCCTACAATGAGCAGTTCTTC
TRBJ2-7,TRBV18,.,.,CASSGALTYEQYF,TGTGCCAGCTCAGGGGCCTTAACCTACGAGCAGTACTTC
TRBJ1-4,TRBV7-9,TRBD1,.,CASSPGTGNEKLFF,TGTGCCAGCAGCCCAGGGACAGGGAATGAAAAACTGTTTTTT
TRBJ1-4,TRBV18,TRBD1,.,CASSPLDRVDEKLFF,TGTGCCAGCTCACCGCTGGACAGGGTGGATGAAAAACTGTTTTTT
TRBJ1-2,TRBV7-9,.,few,CASSQGSGLIFYGYTF,TGTGCCAGCAGCCAGGGGTCCGGCCTAATCTTTTATGGCTACACCTTC
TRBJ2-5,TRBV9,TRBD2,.,CASSPRGGYETQYF,TGTGCCAGCAGCCCCCGGGGGGGATACGAGACCCAGTACTTC
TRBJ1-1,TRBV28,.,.,CASSPTHLGGTEAFF,TGTGCCAGCAGTCCCACCCACCTCGGGGGCACTGAAGCTTTCTTT
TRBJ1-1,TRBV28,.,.,CASSRDTLNTEAFF,TGTGCCAGCAGTCGGGACACTTTGAACACTGAAGCTTTCTTT
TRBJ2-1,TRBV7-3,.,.,CASSPNYNEQFF,TGTGCCAGCAGCCCAAACTACAATGAGCAGTTCTTC
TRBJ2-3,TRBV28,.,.,CASSDGSGATDTQYF,TGTGCCAGCAGTGACGGGAGTGGGGCCACAGATACGCAGTATTTT
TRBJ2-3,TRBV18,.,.,CASSPSTGNTDTQYF,TGTGCCAGCTCACCATCAACAGGGAACACAGATACGCAGTATTTT
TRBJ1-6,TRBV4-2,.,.,CASSQGTQSYNSPLHF,TGTGCCAGCAGCCAAGGGACTCAAAGCTATAATTCACCCCTCCACTTT
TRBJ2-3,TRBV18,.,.,CASSRSGDTQYF,TGTGCCAGCTCTCGCAGTGGAGATACGCAGTATTTT
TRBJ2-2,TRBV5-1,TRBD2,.,CASSLLPGLGTGELFF,TGCGCCAGCAGCTTGCTACCGGGACTAGGCACCGGGGAGCTGTTTTTT
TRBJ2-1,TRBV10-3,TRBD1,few,CATTGTGNYNEQFF,TGTGCCACCACCGGGACAGGGAATTACAATGAGCAGTTCTTC
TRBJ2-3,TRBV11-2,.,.,CASSLARGRTDTQYF,TGTGCCAGCAGCTTGGCGCGTGGGAGGACAGATACGCAGTATTTT
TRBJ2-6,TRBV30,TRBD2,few,CAWSPTTSGTSGANVLTF,TGTGCCTGGAGTCCCACGACTAGCGGGACCTCTGGGGCCAACGTCCTGACTTTC
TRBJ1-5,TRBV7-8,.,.,CASSLLDRLSNQPQHF,TGTGCCAGCAGCTTACTTGACAGACTTAGCAATCAGCCCCAGCATTTT
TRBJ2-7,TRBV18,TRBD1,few,CASARDRETYEQYF,TGTGCCAGCGCCCGGGACAGGGAGACATACGAGCAGTACTTC
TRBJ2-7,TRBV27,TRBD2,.,CASSLTVLATNEQYF,TGTGCCAGCAGTTTGACGGTACTAGCGACCAACGAGCAGTACTTC
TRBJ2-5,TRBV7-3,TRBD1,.,CASSLDRVETQYF,TGTGCCAGCAGCCTGGACAGGGTTGAGACCCAGTACTTC
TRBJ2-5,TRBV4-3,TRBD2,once,CASSQEGTSGETQYF,TGCGCCAGCAGCCAAGAAGGGACTAGCGGGGAGACCCAGTACTTC
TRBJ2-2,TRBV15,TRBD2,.,CATSRDRGGGPNTGELFF,TGTGCCACCAGCAGAGATCGAGGCGGGGGGCCGAACACCGGGGAGCTGTTTTTT